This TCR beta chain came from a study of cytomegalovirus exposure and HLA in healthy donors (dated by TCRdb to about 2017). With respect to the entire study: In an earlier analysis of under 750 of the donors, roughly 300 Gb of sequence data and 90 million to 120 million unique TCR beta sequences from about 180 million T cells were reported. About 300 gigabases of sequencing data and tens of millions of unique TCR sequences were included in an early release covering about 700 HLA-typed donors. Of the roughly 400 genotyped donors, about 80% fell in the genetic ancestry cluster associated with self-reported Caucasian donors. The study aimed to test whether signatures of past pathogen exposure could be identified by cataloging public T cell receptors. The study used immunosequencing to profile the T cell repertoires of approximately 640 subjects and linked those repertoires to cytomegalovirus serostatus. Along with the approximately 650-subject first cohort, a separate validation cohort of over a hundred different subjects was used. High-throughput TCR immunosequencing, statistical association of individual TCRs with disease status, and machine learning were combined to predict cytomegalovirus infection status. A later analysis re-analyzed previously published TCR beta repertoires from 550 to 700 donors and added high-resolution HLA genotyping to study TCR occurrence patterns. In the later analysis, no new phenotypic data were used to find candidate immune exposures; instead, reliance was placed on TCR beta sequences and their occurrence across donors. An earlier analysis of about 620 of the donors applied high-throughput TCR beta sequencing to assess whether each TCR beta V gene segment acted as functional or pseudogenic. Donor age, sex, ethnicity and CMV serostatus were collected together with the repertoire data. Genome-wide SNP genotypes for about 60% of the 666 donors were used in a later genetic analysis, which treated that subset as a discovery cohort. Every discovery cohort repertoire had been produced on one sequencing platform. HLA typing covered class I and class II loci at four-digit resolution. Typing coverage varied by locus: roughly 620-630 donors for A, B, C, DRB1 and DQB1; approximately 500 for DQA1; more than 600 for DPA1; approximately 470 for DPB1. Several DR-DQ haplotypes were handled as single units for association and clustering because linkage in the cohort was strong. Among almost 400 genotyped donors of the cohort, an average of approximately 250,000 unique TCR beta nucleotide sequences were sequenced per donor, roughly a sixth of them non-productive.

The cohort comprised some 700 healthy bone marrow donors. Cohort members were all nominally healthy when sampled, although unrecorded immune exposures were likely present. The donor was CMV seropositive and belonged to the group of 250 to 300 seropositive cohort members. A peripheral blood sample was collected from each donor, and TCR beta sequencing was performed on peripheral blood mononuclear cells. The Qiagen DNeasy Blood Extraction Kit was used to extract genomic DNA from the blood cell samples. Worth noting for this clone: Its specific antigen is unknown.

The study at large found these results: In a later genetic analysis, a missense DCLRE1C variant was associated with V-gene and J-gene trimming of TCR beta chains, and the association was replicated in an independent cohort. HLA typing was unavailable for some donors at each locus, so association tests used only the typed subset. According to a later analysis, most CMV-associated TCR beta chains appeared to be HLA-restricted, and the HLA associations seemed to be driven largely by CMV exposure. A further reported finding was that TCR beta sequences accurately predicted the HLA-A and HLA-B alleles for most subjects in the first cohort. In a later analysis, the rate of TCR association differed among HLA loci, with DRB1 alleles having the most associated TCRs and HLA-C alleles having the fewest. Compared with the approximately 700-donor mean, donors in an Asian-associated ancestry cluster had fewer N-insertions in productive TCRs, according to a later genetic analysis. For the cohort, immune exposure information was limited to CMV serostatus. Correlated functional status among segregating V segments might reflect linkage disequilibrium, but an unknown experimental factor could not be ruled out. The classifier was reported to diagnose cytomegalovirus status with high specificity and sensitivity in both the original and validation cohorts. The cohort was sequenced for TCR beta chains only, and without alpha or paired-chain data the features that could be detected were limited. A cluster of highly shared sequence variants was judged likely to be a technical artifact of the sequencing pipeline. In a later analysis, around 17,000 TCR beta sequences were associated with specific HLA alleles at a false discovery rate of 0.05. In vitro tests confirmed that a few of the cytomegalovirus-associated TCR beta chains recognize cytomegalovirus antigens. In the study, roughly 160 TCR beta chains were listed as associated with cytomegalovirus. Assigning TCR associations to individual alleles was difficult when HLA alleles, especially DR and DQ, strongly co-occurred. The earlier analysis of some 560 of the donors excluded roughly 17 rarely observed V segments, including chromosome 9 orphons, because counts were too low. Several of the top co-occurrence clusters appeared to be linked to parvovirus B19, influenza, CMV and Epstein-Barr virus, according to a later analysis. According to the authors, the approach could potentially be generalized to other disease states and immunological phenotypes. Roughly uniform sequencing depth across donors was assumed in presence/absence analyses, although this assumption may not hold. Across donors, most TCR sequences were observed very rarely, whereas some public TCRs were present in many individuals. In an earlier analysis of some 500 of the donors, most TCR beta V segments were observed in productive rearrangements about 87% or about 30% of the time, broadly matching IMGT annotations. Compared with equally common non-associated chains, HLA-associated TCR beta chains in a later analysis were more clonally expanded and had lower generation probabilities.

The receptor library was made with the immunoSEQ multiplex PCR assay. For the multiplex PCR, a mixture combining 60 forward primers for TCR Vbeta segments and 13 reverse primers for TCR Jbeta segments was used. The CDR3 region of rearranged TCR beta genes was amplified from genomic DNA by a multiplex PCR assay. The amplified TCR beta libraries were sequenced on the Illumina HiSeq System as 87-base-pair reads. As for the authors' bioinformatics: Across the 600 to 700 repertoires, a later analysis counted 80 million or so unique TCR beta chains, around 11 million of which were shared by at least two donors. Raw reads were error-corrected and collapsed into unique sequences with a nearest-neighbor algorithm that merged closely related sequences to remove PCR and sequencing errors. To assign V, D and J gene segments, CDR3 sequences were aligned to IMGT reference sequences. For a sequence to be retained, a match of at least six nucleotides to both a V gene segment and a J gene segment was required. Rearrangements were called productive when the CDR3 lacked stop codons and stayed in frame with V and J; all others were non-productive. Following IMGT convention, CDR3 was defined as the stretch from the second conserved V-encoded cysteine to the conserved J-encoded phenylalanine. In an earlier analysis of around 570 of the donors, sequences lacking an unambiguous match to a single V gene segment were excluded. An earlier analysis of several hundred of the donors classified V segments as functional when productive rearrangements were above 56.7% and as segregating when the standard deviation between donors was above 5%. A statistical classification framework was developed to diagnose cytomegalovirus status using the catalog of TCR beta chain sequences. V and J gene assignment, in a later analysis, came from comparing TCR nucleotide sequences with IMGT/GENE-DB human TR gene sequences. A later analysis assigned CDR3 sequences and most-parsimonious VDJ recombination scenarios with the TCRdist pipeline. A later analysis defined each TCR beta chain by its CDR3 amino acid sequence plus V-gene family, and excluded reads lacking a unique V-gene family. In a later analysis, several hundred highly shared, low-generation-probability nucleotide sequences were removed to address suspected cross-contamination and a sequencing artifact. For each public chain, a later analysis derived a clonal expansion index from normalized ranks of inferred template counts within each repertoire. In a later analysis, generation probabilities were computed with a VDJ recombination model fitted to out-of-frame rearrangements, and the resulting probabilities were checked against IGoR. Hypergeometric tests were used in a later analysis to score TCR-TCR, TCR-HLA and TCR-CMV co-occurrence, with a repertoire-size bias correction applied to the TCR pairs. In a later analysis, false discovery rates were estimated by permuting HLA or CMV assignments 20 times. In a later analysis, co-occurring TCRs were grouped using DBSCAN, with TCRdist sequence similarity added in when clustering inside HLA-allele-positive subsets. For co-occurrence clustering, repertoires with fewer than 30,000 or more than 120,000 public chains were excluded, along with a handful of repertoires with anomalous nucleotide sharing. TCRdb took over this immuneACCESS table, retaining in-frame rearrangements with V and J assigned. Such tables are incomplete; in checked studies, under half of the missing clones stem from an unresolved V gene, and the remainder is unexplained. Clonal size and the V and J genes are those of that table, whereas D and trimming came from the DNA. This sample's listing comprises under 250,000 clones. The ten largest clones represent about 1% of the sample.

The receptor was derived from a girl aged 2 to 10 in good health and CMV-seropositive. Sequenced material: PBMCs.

The CDR3 in this case is CASSGGQGTVWEQYF. The nucleotide sequence reads as follows: TGTGCCAGCAGTGGGGGACAGGGGACAGTTTGGGAGCAGTACTTC. Here the chain combines TRBV6-1 and TRBJ2-7, and 10 bases in between align with TRBD1. Trimmed from V: 4 bases; trimmed from J: 7 bases; junction bases lacking a gene match: 10. From the cysteine through the phenylalanine, the CDR3 covers 15 amino acids. The kept DNA is CDR3 alone, 45 bases in frame from the first base. CDR1 and CDR2 are read off the germline V gene as MNHNS and SASEGT.